This TCR beta chain came from a study of cytomegalovirus exposure and HLA in healthy donors. Points from the study as a whole: Versus the approximately 700-donor mean, an Asian-associated ancestry cluster reportedly showed fewer N-insertions in a later analysis.

Vbeta (60) and Jbeta (13) primers were used in the PCR. TCRdb keeps only in-frame clones here, not all; method: immunoSEQ multiplex PCR. The profile shows roughly 150,000 clones, over 75% of them singletons. CDR1 and CDR2 from the germline V gene are KGHSH and LQKENI. V lost 5 bases to trimming and J lost 0 bases; unmatched junction nucleotides: 1. The CDR3 spans 15 residues. Turning to this clone: Its antigen is unknown.

Material: PBMCs. The clonotype was recovered from a man between 25 and 39 years old in good health. The chain links TRBV18 to TRBJ2-3; 11 bases agree with TRBD1. The CDR3 bases are TGTGCCAGCTCAGGACAGGGGGCCAGCACAGATACGCAGTATTTT. The encoded protein is CASSGQGASTDTQYF.